This TCR beta chain was sequenced during a study of multiple sclerosis patients with progressive multifocal leukoencephalopathy. The CDR3 contains 15 residues. Deletions cut 0 bases from V and 7 bases from J, with 16 bases between. Germline V gives CDR1 SGHDT, CDR2 YYEEEE. Spiked into each PCR were synthetic inline TR CDR3 controls of all V-J pairings. Libraries were prepared by immunoSEQ multiplex PCR; TCRdb keeps only in-frame clonotypes and omits some of them. Of 25,000 to 35,000 clones in the sample, 87% were seen once. This clone was detected a few times. Noted time point: time of PML onset. The T3 samples were drawn when PML began.

The chain carries TRBV5-6 and TRBJ2-5, with D possibly matching TRBD2 (7 bases). This receptor was obtained from a middle-aged woman with progressive multifocal leukoencephalopathy. The sequences come from PBMCs, collected from a patient treated with natalizumab. The CDR3 region is CASSLESRGAGTQYF. CDR3 nucleotide sequence: TGTGCCAGCAGCTTGGAGTCTCGGGGGGCGGGGACCCAGTACTTC.